This entry concerns a single T cell receptor (beta chain). Antigen unknown. The entry originates in a study of CD4+ T cells in melanoma. Whole-study findings and limits: Reportedly, melanoma neoantigen-specific CD4+ T cells showed varied differentiation states.

This CDR3 has 13 amino acids. In germline, CDR1 is SGHRS, CDR2 YFSETQ. The V end lost 5 bases, the J end lost 4 bases, and 12 bases lay between the germline ends. TCRdb's table, derived via immunoSEQ multiplex PCR, lists solely in-frame clones and lacks some. This table has 10,000 to 12,000 clones, nearly 70% appearing once. Sequenced material: cells from a culture (not recorded whether cultured in vitro). The gene calls are TRBV5-1 and TRBJ1-1, with D unclear. This receptor was identified in a human donor with melanoma. This CDR3 reads CASSPKQRTEAFF. DNA of the CDR3: TGCGCCAGCAGTCCTAAACAGCGCACTGAAGCTTTCTTT.